This TCR beta chain came from a study of post-analysis software for immune sequencing data. Overall study context: The courses of disease that were included comprised relapsing-remitting, secondary progressive and progressive-relapsing multiple sclerosis.

The CDR3 consists of 14 residues. Per the germline V gene, CDR1 is SEHNR and CDR2 is FQNEAQ (reference sequence). Trimming took 0 bases from V and 8 from J; bases not matched to a gene: 4. Study-wide findings and caveats: Controls showed lower frequencies than patients for four to six TRBV segments, and TRBV5-6, TRBV5-1 and TRBV20-1 were among these. There was significantly lower normalized Chao1 diversity in multiple sclerosis patients than in controls. Samples from one preparation batch, clustered by F measure, grouped strongly together.

A note on this clonotype: What it binds is unknown.

Carried by the TCR beta cDNA libraries were unique molecular identifiers. MiXCR, run by TCRdb on the PCR reads, gives a single entry per CDR3 protein. The sample holds about 430,000 distinct CDR3 sequences, 30% to 40% seen once. Sequencing used blood. This TCR derives from a girl aged 2 to 9 with multiple sclerosis. The chain is built from TRBV7-9 and TRBJ2-1; 7 positions match TRBD2. The CDR3 sequence is CASSLAGGSHEQFF. Here the CDR3 DNA reads TGTGCCAGCAGCTTAGCTGGCGGGAGCCATGAGCAGTTCTTC. The full variable domain, completed using reference TRBV7-9 and TRBJ2-1, is DTGVSQNPRHKITKRGQNVTFRCDPISEHNRLYWYRQTLGQGPEFLTYFQNEAQLEKSRLLSDRFSAERPKGSFSTLEIQRTEQGDSAMYLCASSLAGGSHEQFFGPGTRLTVL.